The following is a T cell receptor beta chain sequence with its context. No antigen is known for it. The timepoints at which blood was sampled were baseline, cycle 4 day 1, and cycle 7 day 1. These data are taken from a study of OX40 agonist ivuxolimab in advanced cancers. Study background: Earlier treatment with anti-PD-1, anti-PD-L1 or anti-CTLA-4 was permitted, and roughly 42% had received some.

Findings of the study overall: Antigen specificity was not determined for the expanded peripheral T cells.

V lost 6 bases and J 2 bases, leaving 17 bases between the germline ends. CDR3 length: 15 residues. Germline values: CDR1 MDHEN, CDR2 SYDVKM. The table came from immunoSEQ multiplex PCR; TCRdb's copy has only in-frame clones and leaves some out. The sample lists approximately 84,000 clones, just over 90% seen once, with about 0.45% in the top ten. Sequenced material: CD4+ or CD8+ T cells sorted from blood, taken in a trial of the OX40 agonist ivuxolimab. The rearrangement joins TRBV28 to TRBJ2-7, with D perhaps TRBD2 (6 bases). The clonotype comes from an adult with an advanced solid tumor such as melanoma, head and neck, liver or kidney cancer. The CDR3 nucleotides are TGTGCCAGCAGGCTATCCGGGACTGTGGCCTACGAGCAGTACTTC. It specifies CASRLSGTVAYEQYF.